This entry concerns a single TCR beta chain. Its specificity is not known. A read error may produce the germline difference seen at one junction end. The same CDR3 arises from other DNA sequences in this sample as well. This sample was included in a study of pediatric ulcerative colitis. The CDR3 is 15 amino acids. Germline V CDR1 and CDR2: MNHEY, SMNVEV (reference sequence). Findings of the study overall: Ulcerative colitis patients shared more blood-rectal clones than controls. Acute severe colitis showed lower rectal diversity from clonal expansions.

The blood sample was taken during the colonoscopy visit. Each sample received Survey-level depth of up to 500,000 reads. Data came from immunoSEQ multiplex PCR; TCRdb stores just in-frame clones and leaves some out. The repertoire holds about 32,000 clones, with around 80% as singletons. The V call is TRBV27, the J call TRBJ1-1; D is uncertain. The receptor's source is a boy under 18 with severe ulcerative colitis. The sample comprised blood. CDR3 DNA sequence: TGCGCCAGCAGTCTTGCCACGGGTGGGAACACTGAAGCTTTCTTT. Its protein is CASSLATGGNTEAFF.